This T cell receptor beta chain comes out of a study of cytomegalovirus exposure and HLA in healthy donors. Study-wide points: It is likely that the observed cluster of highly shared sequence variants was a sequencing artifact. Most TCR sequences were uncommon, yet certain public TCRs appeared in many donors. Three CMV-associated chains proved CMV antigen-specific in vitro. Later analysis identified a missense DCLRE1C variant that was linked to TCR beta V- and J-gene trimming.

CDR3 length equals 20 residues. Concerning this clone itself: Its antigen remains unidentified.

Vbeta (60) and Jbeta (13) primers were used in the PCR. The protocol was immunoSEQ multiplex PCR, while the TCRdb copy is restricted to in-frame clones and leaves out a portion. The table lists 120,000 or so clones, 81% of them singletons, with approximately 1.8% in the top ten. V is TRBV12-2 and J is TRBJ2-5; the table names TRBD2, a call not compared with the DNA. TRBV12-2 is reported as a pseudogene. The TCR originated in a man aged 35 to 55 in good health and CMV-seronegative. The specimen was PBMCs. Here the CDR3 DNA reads TGTGCAAGTCGCTCGACGCCCGGGACTAGCAGAGCGGGGCCCCAAGAGACCCAGTACTTC. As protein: CASRSTPGTSRAGPQETQYF.